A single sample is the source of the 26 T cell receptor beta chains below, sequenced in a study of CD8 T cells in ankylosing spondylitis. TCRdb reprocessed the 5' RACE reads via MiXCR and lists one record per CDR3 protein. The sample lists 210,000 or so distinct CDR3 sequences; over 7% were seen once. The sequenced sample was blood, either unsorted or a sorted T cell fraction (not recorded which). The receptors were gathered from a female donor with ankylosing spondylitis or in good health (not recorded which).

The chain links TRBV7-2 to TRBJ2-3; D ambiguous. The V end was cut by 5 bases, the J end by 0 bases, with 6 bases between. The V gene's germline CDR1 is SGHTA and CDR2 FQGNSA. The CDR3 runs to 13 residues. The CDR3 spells CASSIPSTDTQYF. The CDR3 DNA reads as TGTGCCAGCAGCATTCCTAGCACAGATACGCAGTATTTT.

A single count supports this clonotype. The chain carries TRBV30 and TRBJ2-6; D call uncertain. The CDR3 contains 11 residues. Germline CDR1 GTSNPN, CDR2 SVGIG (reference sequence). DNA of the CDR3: TGTTGCCTCTCTGGGGCCAACGTCCTGACTTTC. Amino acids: CCLSGANVLTF.

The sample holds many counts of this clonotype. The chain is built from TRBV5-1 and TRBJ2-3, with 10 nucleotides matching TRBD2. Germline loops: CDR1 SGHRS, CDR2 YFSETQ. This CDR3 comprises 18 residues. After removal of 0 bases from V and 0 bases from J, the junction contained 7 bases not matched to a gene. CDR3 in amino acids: CASSLALTTSGSTDTQYF. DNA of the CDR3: TGCGCCAGCAGCTTGGCCTTAACGACTAGCGGGAGCACAGATACGCAGTATTTT.

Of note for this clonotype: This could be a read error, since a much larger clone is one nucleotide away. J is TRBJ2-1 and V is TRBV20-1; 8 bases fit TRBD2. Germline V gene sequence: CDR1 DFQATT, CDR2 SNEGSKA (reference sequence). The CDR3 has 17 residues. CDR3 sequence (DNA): TGCAGTGCTAGAGAGCGGGCGGAGCGGGAGAATTACAATAAGCAGTTCTTC. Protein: CSARERAERENYNKQFF.

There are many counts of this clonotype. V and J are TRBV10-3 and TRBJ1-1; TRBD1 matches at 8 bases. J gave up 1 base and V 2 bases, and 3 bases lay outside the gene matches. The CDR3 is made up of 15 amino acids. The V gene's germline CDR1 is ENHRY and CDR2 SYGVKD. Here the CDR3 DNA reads TGTGCCATCAGTGAGACGGGACAGGAGAACACTGAAGCTTTCTTT. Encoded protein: CAISETGQENTEAFF.

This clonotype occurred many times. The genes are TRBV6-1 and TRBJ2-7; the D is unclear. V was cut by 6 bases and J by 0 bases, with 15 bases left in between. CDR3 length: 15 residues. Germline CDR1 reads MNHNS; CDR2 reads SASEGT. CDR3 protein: CASSPAADVSYEQYF. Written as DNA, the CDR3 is TGTGCCAGCAGCCCCGCGGCGGATGTCTCCTACGAGCAGTACTTC.

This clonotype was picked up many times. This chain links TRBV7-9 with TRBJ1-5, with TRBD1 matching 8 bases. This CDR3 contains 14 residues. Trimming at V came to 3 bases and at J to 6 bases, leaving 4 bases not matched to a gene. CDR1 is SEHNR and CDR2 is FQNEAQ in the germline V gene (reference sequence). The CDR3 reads CASSLDREGQPQHF. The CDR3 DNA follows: TGTGCCAGCAGCTTGGACAGGGAAGGTCAGCCCCAGCATTTT.

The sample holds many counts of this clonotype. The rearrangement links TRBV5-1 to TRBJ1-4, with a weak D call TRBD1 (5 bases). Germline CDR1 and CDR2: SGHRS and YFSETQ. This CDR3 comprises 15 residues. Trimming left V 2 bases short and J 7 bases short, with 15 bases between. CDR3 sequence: CASSFTGTAIEKLFF. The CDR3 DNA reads TGCGCCAGCAGCTTTACCGGGACCGCTATTGAAAAACTGTTTTTT.

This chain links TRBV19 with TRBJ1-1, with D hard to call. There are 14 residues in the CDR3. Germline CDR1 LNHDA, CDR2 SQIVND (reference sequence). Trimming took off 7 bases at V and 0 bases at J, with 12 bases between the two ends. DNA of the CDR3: TGTGCCAGTATTTCCCCGGGTCTGAACACTGAAGCTTTCTTT. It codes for CASISPGLNTEAFF. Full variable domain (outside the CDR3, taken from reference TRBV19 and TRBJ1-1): DGGITQSPKYLFRKEGQNVTLSCEQNLNHDAMYWYRQDPGQGLRLIYYSQIVNDFQKGDIAEGYSVSREKKESFPLTVTSAQKNPTAFYLCASISPGLNTEAFFGQGTRLTVV.

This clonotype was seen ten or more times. The CDR3 reads CASSQVVLAGNEQFF. CDR3 nucleotide sequence: TGCGCCAGCAGCCAAGTGGTGCTAGCGGGAAATGAGCAGTTCTTC. The chain combines TRBV4-3 with TRBJ2-1; TRBD2 aligns across 9 bases. The CDR3 spans 15 residues. V dropped 1 base and J dropped 7; count of bases not matched to a gene: 5. Germline V gene data show CDR1 as LGHNA and CDR2 as YSLEER.

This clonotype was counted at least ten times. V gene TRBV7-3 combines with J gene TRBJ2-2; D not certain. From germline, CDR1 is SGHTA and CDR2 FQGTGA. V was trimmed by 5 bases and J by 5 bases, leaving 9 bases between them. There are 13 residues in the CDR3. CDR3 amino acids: CASSLVATGELFF. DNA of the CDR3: TGTGCCAGCAGCCTTGTGGCTACCGGGGAGCTGTTTTTT.

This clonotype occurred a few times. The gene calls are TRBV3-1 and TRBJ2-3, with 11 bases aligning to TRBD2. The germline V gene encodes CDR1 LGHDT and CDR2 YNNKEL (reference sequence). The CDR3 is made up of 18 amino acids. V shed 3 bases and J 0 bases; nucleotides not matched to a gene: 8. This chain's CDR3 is CASSQSTSGTYSTDTQYF. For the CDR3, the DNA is TGTGCCAGCAGCCAGTCGACTAGCGGGACTTACAGCACAGATACGCAGTATTTT.

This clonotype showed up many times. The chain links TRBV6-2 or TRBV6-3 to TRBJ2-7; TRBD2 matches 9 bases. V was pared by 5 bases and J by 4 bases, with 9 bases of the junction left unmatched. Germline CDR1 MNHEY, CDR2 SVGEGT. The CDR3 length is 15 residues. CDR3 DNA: TGTGCCAGCAGTACTACTCTAGCGGGACCTTACGAGCAGTACTTC. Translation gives CASSTTLAGPYEQYF.

This CDR3 reads CSASPGLPYEQYF. The CDR3 DNA reads TGCAGTGCTAGCCCGGGACTACCTTACGAGCAGTACTTC. The chain combines TRBV20-1 with TRBJ2-7; 7 bases fit TRBD2. After removal of 3 bases from V and 4 bases from J, the junction contained 6 bases not matched to a gene. CDR1 DFQATT and CDR2 SNEGSKA come from the germline V gene (reference sequence). The CDR3 has 13 residues.

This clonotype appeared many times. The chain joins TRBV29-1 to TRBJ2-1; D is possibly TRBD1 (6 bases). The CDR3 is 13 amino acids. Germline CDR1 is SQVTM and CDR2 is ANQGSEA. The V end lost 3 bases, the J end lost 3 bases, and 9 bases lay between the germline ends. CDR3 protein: CSVDRDIYNEQFF. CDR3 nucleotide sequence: TGCAGCGTTGACCGGGACATCTACAATGAGCAGTTCTTC.

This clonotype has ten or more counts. The CDR3 DNA reads as TGCGCCAGCAGCGCTAGCGGGAGGAAGTCCGGGGAGCTGTTTTTT. Translating it yields CASSASGRKSGELFF. The genes are TRBV5-1 and TRBJ2-2; 11 bases map to TRBD2. The CDR3 extends over 15 amino acids. J was trimmed by 6 bases and V by 4 bases; bases with no gene match: 5. Germline CDR1 SGHRS, CDR2 YFSETQ.

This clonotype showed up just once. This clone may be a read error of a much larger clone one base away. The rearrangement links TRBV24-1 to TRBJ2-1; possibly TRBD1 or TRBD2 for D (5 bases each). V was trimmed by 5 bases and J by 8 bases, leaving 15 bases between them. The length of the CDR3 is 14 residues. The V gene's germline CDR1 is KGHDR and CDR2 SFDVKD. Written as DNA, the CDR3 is TGTGCCACCAGTGGGGACGGCCAAGGCGATGAGCAGTTCTTC. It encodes CATSGDGQGDEQFF.

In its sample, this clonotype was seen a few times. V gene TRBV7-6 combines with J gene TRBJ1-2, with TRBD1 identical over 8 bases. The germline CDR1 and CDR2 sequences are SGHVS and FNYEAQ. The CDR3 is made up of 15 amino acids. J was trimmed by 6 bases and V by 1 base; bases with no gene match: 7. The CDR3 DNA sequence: TGTGCCAGCAGCTTAGGGGAGGGGACAGGAGATGGCTACACCTTC. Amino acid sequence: CASSLGEGTGDGYTF.

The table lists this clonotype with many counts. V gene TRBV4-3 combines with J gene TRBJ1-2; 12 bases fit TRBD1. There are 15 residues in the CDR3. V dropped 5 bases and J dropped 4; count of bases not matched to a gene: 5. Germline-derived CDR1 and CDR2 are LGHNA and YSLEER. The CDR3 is CASSSGQGAIYGYTF. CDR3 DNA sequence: TGCGCCAGCAGCTCGGGACAGGGGGCGATCTATGGCTACACCTTC.

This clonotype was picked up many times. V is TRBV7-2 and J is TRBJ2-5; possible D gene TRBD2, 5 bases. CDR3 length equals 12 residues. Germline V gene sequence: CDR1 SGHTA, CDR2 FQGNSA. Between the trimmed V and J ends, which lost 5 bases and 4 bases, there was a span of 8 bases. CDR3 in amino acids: CASSPEGETQYF. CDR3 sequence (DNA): TGTGCCAGCAGCCCCGAGGGAGAGACCCAGTACTTC.

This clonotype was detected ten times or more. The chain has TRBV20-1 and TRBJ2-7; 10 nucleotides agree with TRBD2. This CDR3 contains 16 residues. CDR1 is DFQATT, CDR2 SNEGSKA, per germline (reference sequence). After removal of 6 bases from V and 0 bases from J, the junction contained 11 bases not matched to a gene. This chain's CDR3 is CSAQEWASGSSYEQYF. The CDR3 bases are TGCAGTGCCCAAGAGTGGGCTAGCGGGAGCTCCTACGAGCAGTACTTC.

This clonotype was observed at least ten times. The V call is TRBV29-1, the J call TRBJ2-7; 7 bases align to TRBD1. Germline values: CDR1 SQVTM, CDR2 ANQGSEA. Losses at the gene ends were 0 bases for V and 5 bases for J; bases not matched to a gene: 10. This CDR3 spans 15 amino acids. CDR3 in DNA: TGCAGCGTTGAAGATCAAACAGGGGAAGAGCACGAGCAGTACTTC. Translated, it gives CSVEDQTGEEHEQYF.

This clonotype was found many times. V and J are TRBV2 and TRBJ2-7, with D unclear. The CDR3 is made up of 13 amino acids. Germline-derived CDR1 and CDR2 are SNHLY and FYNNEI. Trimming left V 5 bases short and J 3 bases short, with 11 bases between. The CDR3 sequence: CASSPGHGYEQYF. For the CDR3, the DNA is TGTGCCAGCAGTCCGGGCCACGGCTACGAGCAGTACTTC.

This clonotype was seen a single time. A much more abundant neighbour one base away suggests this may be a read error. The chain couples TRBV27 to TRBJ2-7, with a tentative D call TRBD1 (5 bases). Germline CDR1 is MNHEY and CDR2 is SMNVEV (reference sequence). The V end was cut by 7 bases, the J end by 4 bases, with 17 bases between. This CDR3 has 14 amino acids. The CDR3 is CASKGVSRPYEQYF. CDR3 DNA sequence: TGTGCCAGCAAAGGGGTCAGCAGGCCATACGAGCAGTACTTC.

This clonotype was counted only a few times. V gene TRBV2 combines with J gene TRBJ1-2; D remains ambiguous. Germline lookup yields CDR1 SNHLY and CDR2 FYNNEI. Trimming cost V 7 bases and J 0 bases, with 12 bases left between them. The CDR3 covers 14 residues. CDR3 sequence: CASTALTSNYGYTF. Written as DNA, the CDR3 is TGTGCCAGCACTGCCCTGACCTCTAACTATGGCTACACCTTC.

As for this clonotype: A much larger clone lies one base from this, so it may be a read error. The CDR3 nucleotides read TGTGCCAGCAGTGCCCCCGGGACAGGTGCCTATGGCCACACCTTC. This sequence encodes CASSAPGTGAYGHTF. The V call is TRBV12-3 or TRBV12-4, the J call TRBJ1-2; 8 bases map to TRBD1. The CDR3 totals 15 residues.